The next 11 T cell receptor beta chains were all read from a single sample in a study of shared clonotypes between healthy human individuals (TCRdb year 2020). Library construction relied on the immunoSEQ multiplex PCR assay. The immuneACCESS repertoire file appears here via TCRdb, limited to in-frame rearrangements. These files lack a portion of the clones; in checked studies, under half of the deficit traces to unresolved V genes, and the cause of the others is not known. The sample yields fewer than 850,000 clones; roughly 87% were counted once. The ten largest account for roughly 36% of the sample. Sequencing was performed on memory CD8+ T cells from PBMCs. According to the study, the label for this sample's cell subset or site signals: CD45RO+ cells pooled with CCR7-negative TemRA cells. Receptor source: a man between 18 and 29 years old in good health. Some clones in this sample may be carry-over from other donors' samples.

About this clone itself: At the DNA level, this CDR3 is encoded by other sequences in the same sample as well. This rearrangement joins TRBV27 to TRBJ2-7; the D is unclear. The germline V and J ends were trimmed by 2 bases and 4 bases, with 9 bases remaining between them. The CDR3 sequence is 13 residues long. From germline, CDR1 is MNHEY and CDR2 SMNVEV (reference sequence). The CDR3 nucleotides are TGTGCCAGCAGTTTAGGAGTAACTTACGAGCAGTACTTC. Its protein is CASSLGVTYEQYF.

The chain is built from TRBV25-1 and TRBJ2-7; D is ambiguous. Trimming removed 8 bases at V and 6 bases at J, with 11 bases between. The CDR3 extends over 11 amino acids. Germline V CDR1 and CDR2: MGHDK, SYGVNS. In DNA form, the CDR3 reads TGTGCCAGCGCGGACCCCGGCGAGCAGTACTTC. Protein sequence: CASADPGEQYF.

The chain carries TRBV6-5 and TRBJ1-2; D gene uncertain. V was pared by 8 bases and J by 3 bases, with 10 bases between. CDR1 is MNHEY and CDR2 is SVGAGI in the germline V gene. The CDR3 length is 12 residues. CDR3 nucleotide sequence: TGTGCCAGCCTTCAGTGGGACTATGGCTACACCTTC. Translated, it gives CASLQWDYGYTF.

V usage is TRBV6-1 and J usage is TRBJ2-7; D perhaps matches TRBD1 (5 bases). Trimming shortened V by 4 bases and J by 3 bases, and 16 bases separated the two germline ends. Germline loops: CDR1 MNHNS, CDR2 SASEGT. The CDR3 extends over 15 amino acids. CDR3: CASSATGSAYYEQYF. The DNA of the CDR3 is TGTGCCAGCAGTGCTACAGGTTCCGCATACTACGAGCAGTACTTC.

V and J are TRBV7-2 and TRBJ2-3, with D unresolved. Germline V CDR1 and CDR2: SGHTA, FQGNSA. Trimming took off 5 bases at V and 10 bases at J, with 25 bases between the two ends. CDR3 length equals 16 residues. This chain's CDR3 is CASSPFGGGLAPAQYF. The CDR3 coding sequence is TGTGCCAGCAGCCCCTTCGGCGGCGGCCTTGCTCCCGCGCAGTATTTT.

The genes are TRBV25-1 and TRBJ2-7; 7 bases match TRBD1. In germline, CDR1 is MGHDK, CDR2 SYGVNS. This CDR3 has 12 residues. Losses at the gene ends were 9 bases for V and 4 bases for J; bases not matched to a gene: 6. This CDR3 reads CASSNRGYEQYF. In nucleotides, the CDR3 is TGTGCCAGTTCTAACAGGGGTTACGAGCAGTACTTC.

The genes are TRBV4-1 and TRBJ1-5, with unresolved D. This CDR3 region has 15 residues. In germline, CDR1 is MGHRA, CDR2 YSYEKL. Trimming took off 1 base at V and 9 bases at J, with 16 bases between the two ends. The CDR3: CASSQVFGPPWPQHF. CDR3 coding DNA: TGCGCCAGCAGCCAAGTCTTCGGGCCCCCATGGCCCCAGCATTTT.

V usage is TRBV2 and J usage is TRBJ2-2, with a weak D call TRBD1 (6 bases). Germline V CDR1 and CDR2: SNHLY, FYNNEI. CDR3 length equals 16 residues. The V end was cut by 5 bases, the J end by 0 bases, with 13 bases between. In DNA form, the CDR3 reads TGTGCCAGCAGTCCTTTGACAGGCGCGAACACCGGGGAGCTGTTTTTT. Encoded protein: CASSPLTGANTGELFF.

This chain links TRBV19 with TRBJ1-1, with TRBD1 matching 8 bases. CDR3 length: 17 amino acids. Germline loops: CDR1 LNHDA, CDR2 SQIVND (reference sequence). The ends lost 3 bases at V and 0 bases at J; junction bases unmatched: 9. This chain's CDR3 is CASSMTQGVYLNTEAFF. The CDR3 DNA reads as TGTGCCAGTAGTATGACACAGGGGGTTTACTTGAACACTGAAGCTTTCTTT.

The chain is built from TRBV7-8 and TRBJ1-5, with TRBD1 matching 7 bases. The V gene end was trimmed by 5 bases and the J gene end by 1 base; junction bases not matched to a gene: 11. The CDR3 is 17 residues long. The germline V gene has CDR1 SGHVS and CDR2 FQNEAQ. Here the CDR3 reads CASSPRGGTVSNQPQHF. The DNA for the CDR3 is TGTGCCAGCAGCCCTAGGGGGGGGACAGTAAGCAATCAGCCCCAGCATTTT.

Written as DNA, the CDR3 is TGTGCCAGCAGTGACCGACTAGCGGGAGGGATGGATACGCAGTATTTT. This translates into CASSDRLAGGMDTQYF. The rearrangement joins TRBV6-1 to TRBJ2-3, with 14 bases lining up with TRBD2. This CDR3 has 16 residues. Trimming cost V 3 bases and J 6 bases; bases outside gene matches: 5. Germline loops: CDR1 MNHNS, CDR2 SASEGT.